This T cell receptor (beta chain) was recorded in a study of graft-versus-host responses after intestinal transplantation. Comment on this clone: Its antigen remains unidentified. This sample includes further DNA sequences coding for the same CDR3.

This CDR3 is 12 amino acids long. V shed 5 bases and J shed 7 bases, with 9 bases lying between them. In germline, CDR1 is MNHEY, CDR2 SMNVEV (reference sequence). Libraries were prepared by immunoSEQ multiplex PCR; TCRdb keeps only in-frame clonotypes and omits some of them. Here the sample spans approximately 86,000 clones, 85% to 95% being singletons. Sequencing was performed on unstimulated CD8+ T cells sorted from spleen or lymph node cells, taken before transplant. The TCR was taken from a human donor who was the organ donor for an intestinal transplant. The V call is TRBV27, the J call TRBJ2-1, with a tentative D call TRBD2 (6 bases). The CDR3 DNA reads TGTGCCAGCAGTCCCGGGGGTAATGAGCAGTTCTTC. The encoded protein is CASSPGGNEQFF.